The source of this T cell receptor beta chain is a study of blood T cell repertoires in COVID-19. The overall study: Sites in the United States, Italy and Spain provided acute and convalescent COVID-19 samples. Sample material is recorded as cDNA or gDNA derived from T cells, B-cell-depleted T cells, or PBMCs.

The CDR3 covers 14 residues. The V end lost 6 bases, the J end lost 6 bases, and 17 bases lay between the germline ends. Germline V CDR1 and CDR2: ENHRY, SYGVKD. The data were produced by immunoSEQ multiplex PCR, yet TCRdb's version contains in-frame clones alone and is incomplete. This table has about 180,000 clones, about 81% appearing once. Sequencing input: peripheral blood. V and J are TRBV10-3 and TRBJ1-1, with D possibly TRBD1 on 6 matching bases. The source of this sequence is a woman older than 75 with COVID-19, enrolled during active disease. CDR3 sequence (DNA): TGTGCCATCAGGGTTACAGGGAGCATCCCTGAAGCTTTCTTT. Protein product: CAIRVTGSIPEAFF.